The 8 T cell receptor beta chains presented below share a single source sample, sequenced in a study of blood T cells in healthy people across ages. Through a sample-barcoded 5' primer and a J-beta primer mix, a second PCR was run for roughly 7 to 12 cycles. TCRdb recomputed calls from the 5' RACE reads with MiXCR, one row per CDR3 protein. The sample consists of almost 800,000 distinct CDR3 sequences, 58% of them appearing once. The material sequenced was blood. These receptors originate from a man aged 25-45 years in good health.

This chain joins TRBV7-2 and TRBJ2-5; TRBD1 matches 10 bases. This CDR3 has 15 amino acids. The trim removed 5 bases at V and 3 bases at J, leaving 6 bases unmatched. CDR1 is SGHTA and CDR2 is FQGNSA in the germline V gene. CDR3 sequence (DNA): TGTGCCAGCAGCCTGGGACAGGGGAGTAAAGAGACCCAGTACTTC. Protein sequence: CASSLGQGSKETQYF.

The rearrangement links TRBV20-1 to TRBJ2-1; TRBD2 matches 10 bases. V lost 2 bases, J lost 7 bases, and 14 bases stayed unmatched. CDR3 length: 17 residues. The germline V gene encodes CDR1 DFQATT and CDR2 SNEGSKA (reference sequence). CDR3 coding DNA: TGCAGTGCTAGAAGTCGAGAGAGCGGGAGGGCCTGGAATGAGCAGTTCTTC. Translation: CSARSRESGRAWNEQFF.

CDR3 sequence (DNA): TGCAGTGCTAGATACAGGCTTGGTGGCTACACCTTC. This encodes CSARYRLGGYTF. The V and J genes are TRBV20-1 and TRBJ1-2; D perhaps matches TRBD1 (5 bases). This CDR3 comprises 12 residues. Germline lookup yields CDR1 DFQATT and CDR2 SNEGSKA (reference sequence). The germline V and J ends were trimmed by 2 bases and 7 bases, with 11 bases remaining between them.

The V gene is TRBV20-1, the J gene TRBJ2-1; 8 nucleotides align to TRBD2. The J segment lost 9 bases and the V segment lost 3 bases, leaving 13 bases of the junction unmatched. The CDR3 runs 15 residues. From germline, CDR1 is DFQATT and CDR2 SNEGSKA (reference sequence). CDR3 loop: CSARDPWREDREQFF. CDR3 sequence (DNA): TGCAGTGCTAGGGACCCCTGGCGGGAGGATCGTGAGCAGTTCTTC.

V usage is TRBV3-1 and J usage is TRBJ1-2, with D possibly being TRBD1 (5 bases). The CDR3 length is 16 residues. Germline V gene lookup returns CDR1 LGHDT and CDR2 YNNKEL (reference sequence). The germline V and J ends were trimmed by 0 bases and 5 bases, with 16 bases remaining between them. The CDR3 protein is CASSQEISGGMYGYTF. The CDR3 DNA is TGTGCCAGCAGCCAAGAGATTTCGGGGGGGATGTATGGCTACACCTTC.

The chain couples TRBV30 to TRBJ1-2; D remains ambiguous. Germline assignment: CDR1 GTSNPN and CDR2 SVGIG (reference sequence). The CDR3 sequence is 11 residues long. V dropped 4 bases and J dropped 4 bases, with 7 bases sitting between them. The CDR3 is CAWTVAYGYTF. The DNA for the CDR3 is TGTGCCTGGACAGTGGCCTATGGCTACACCTTC.

The V call is TRBV12-3 or TRBV12-4, the J call TRBJ1-2, with D possibly matching TRBD1 (5 bases). Trimming shortened V by 5 bases and J by 5 bases, and 15 bases separated the two germline ends. The length of the CDR3 is 14 residues. CDR3 amino acids: CASSIETGPYGYTF. CDR3 sequence (DNA): TGTGCCAGCAGTATCGAGACGGGGCCTTATGGCTACACCTTC.

In the case of this clonotype: This may come from a read error, since a much larger clone is one base off. The chain is built from TRBV28 and TRBJ2-4; D tentatively fits TRBD1 or TRBD2 (5 bases each). The CDR3 has 14 amino acids. From germline, CDR1 is MDHEN and CDR2 SYDVKM. With 6 bases removed from V and 4 bases from J, the gap between germline ends came to 13 bases. The CDR3 protein is CASSRRDEKNIQYF. As DNA, the CDR3 is TGTGCCAGCAGCCGACGGGACGAAAAAAACATTCAGTACTTC.